What follows are 13 T cell receptor beta chains derived from one specimen sequenced in a study of T cells in Graves' hyperthyroidism and ophthalmopathy. RNA transcripts served as the template for amplifying TCR beta CDR3 regions. HTBI primers were the set used in a first-round RT-PCR of the TCR CDR3. TCRdb passed the multiplex PCR reads through MiXCR, listing each CDR3 protein once. The repertoire holds 400,000 to 600,000 distinct CDR3 sequences, with around 16% as singletons. Sequencing input: blood. The source of these receptors is a woman aged 30 to 39 with Graves' ophthalmopathy.

The sample holds a few counts of this clonotype. The chain couples TRBV6-1 to TRBJ1-2; TRBD1 aligns across 10 bases. The V gene's germline CDR1 is MNHNS and CDR2 SASEGT. V shed 6 bases, J shed 8 bases, and the junction held 9 bases outside the gene matches. The CDR3 extends over 14 amino acids. The DNA for the CDR3 is TGTGCCAGCAGCTCCGGGACAGGGGTTGGAGGCTACACCTTC. Residues: CASSSGTGVGGYTF.

The table lists this clonotype with many counts. The J gene is TRBJ2-7, the V gene TRBV20-1, with 13 bases identical to TRBD2. CDR1 and CDR2 (germline): DFQATT, SNEGSKA (reference sequence). This CDR3 is 15 amino acids long. V lost 3 bases and J lost 2; bases outside the gene matches: 4. The CDR3 nucleotides read TGCAGTGCTAGGACTAGCGGGAGGTTTACCTACGAGCAGTACTTC. Residues: CSARTSGRFTYEQYF.

This rearrangement joins TRBV7-2 to TRBJ2-3; a weak D match, TRBD2 (6 bases). Between the trimmed V and J ends, which lost 3 bases and 6 bases, there was a span of 13 bases. Germline V gene lookup returns CDR1 SGHTA and CDR2 FQGNSA. The CDR3 length is 14 residues. This chain's CDR3 is CASSLPGAADTQYF. CDR3 DNA: TGTGCCAGCAGCTTGCCGGGAGCAGCGGATACGCAGTATTTT.

The sample holds a few counts of this clonotype. The chain combines TRBV30 with TRBJ2-3; D perhaps matches TRBD2 (6 bases). The CDR3 extends over 14 amino acids. CDR1 and CDR2 (germline): GTSNPN, SVGIG (reference sequence). V gave up 5 bases and J gave up 2 bases, with 14 bases separating them. Here the CDR3 DNA reads TGTGCCTGGGTAAAGCGGGCATCCACAGATACGCAGTATTTT. Translating gives CAWVKRASTDTQYF.

Many counts were recorded for this clonotype. The CDR3 protein is CSVSTSGTNTGELFF. CDR3 nucleotide sequence: TGCAGCGTTAGTACTAGCGGGACGAACACCGGGGAGCTGTTTTTT. The chain employs TRBV29-1 and TRBJ2-2; TRBD2 agrees at 10 bases. With 5 bases clipped from V and 0 bases from J, the junction kept 3 bases outside the gene matches. The CDR3 is 15 residues long. CDR1 is SQVTM and CDR2 is ANQGSEA in the germline V gene.

This clonotype was counted many times. The rearrangement links TRBV6-1 to TRBJ1-6, with D perhaps matching TRBD1 (6 bases). Trimming left V 6 bases short and J 10 bases short, with 13 bases between. The CDR3 totals 13 residues. The germline gives CDR1 MNHNS, CDR2 SASEGT. The CDR3 here is CASRIQGVSPLHF. Written as DNA, the CDR3 is TGTGCCAGCAGAATACAGGGAGTCTCACCCCTCCACTTT.

This chain joins TRBV28 and TRBJ2-5, with no clear D. Per the germline V gene, CDR1 is MDHEN and CDR2 is SYDVKM. The length of the CDR3 is 11 residues. Deletions cut 8 bases from V and 4 bases from J, with 8 bases between. CDR3 sequence (DNA): TGTGCCAGCCGATCTCGAGAGACCCAGTACTTC. The encoded protein is CASRSRETQYF.

This clonotype came up many times. The J gene is TRBJ2-1, the V gene TRBV13, with D unresolved. This CDR3 has 13 amino acids. Germline values: CDR1 PRHDT, CDR2 FYEKMQ (reference sequence). The V gene lost 5 bases and the J gene lost 8 bases, with 13 bases spanning the gap. CDR3 coding DNA: TGTGCCAGCAGCCACACCGATGTCGATGAGCAGTTCTTC. Encoded protein: CASSHTDVDEQFF.

This rearrangement joins TRBV3-1 to TRBJ1-5; D gene uncertain. The length of the CDR3 is 15 residues. CDR1 is LGHDT and CDR2 is YNNKEL in the germline V gene (reference sequence). Between the trimmed V and J ends, which lost 0 bases and 1 base, there was a span of 7 bases. CDR3: CASSQDSGSNQPQHF. Here the CDR3 DNA reads TGTGCCAGCAGCCAAGATTCGGGGAGCAATCAGCCCCAGCATTTT.

V is TRBV12-3 or TRBV12-4 and J is TRBJ2-7; 13 positions agree with TRBD2. The CDR3 has 16 amino acids. V shed 6 bases, J shed 6 bases, and the junction held 11 bases outside the gene matches. In DNA form, the CDR3 reads TGTGCCAGCAGCCCCGGGACTAGCGGGGCGGGTAGCGAGCAGTACTTC. Protein sequence: CASSPGTSGAGSEQYF.

The table lists this clonotype with many counts. V gene TRBV28 combines with J gene TRBJ1-5, with TRBD1 as a possible D gene (5 bases). The CDR3 totals 15 residues. V was shortened by 4 bases and J by 6 bases, with 16 bases between the two germline ends. Per the germline V gene, CDR1 is MDHEN and CDR2 is SYDVKM. The CDR3 sequence is CASSSPALGTQPQHF. The CDR3 region has the DNA TGTGCCAGCAGTTCCCCCGCCCTAGGGACTCAGCCCCAGCATTTT.

This clonotype was observed at least ten times. CDR3 sequence: CASRHPWGETQYF. CDR3 bases: TGTGCCAGCAGGCACCCTTGGGGGGAGACCCAGTACTTC. This rearrangement joins TRBV27 to TRBJ2-5; either TRBD1 or TRBD2 may supply D (5 bases each). Trimming took off 6 bases at V and 5 bases at J, with 13 bases between the two ends. From germline, CDR1 is MNHEY and CDR2 SMNVEV (reference sequence). The CDR3 length is 13 residues.

CDR3 nucleotide sequence: TGTGCCATCGAGGCGTCGGGAACTAGCACAGATACGCAGTATTTT. Translated, it gives CAIEASGTSTDTQYF. The V and J genes are TRBV10-3 and TRBJ2-3; D may be TRBD2 (5 bases). Germline V lookup: CDR1 ENHRY, CDR2 SYGVKD. Trimming removed 8 bases from V and 0 bases from J, with 15 bases in between. The CDR3 totals 15 residues.